Shown below are 27 T cell receptor beta chains from a single sample sequenced in a study of T cells in Graves' hyperthyroidism and ophthalmopathy (dated by TCRdb to between 2019 and 2020). To prepare the library, multiplex PCR was applied. Sequencing was carried out with an Illumina HiSeq 2000. The TCR beta CDR3 regions were amplified from the RNA transcripts. The first round of RT-PCR for the TCR CDR3 was performed with the HTBI primer set and the Qiagen OneStep RT-PCR kit. TCRdb's own reprocessing of the public reads used fastp at Q25 and MiXCR and kept productive beta chains. Rows with one shared CDR3 protein collapse into an entry with the most common genes and DNA. This sample gives some 650,000 distinct CDR3 sequences in total; about a sixth of them show up just once. Of the sample, around 3.3% is held by the ten largest clones. Specimen: blood. The receptors come from a woman aged 40 to 49 with Graves' ophthalmopathy.

A few counts support this clonotype. This chain uses TRBV4-1 with TRBJ2-2; TRBD1 aligns across 7 bases. The CDR3 is 18 amino acids. J gave up 5 bases and V 4 bases, and 16 bases lay outside the gene matches. Germline V gene lookup returns CDR1 MGHRA and CDR2 YSYEKL. CDR3 DNA: TGCGCCAGCAGCCCAGGACTCATGAGACAGGGTCGGACCGGGGAGCTGTTTTTT. This codes for CASSPGLMRQGRTGELFF.

The genes are TRBV29-1 and TRBJ1-1, with unresolved D. This CDR3 contains 12 residues. Germline loops: CDR1 SQVTM, CDR2 ANQGSEA. V was cut by 7 bases and J by 0 bases, with 9 bases left in between. The CDR3 loop reads CSGLGMNTEAFF. The CDR3 nucleotides are TGCAGCGGCCTGGGGATGAACACTGAAGCTTTCTTT.

At least ten counts were recorded for this clonotype. CDR3 sequence reads: CASRLTQDTQYF. CDR3 DNA: TGTGCCAGCAGGTTAACCCAAGATACGCAGTATTTT. The chain has TRBV28 and TRBJ2-3; D unclear. The CDR3 is 12 amino acids. CDR1 and CDR2 (germline): MDHEN, SYDVKM. V dropped 6 bases and J dropped 5 bases, with 9 bases sitting between them.

In this sample, this clonotype turned up many times. This rearrangement joins TRBV11-2 to TRBJ2-5; 14 positions match TRBD2. Unmatched junction bases numbered 8, after V lost 2 bases and J lost 6 bases. The CDR3 extends over 17 amino acids. The germline V gene has CDR1 SGHAT and CDR2 FQNNGV. The CDR3 loop is CASSLSGTSGGQKTQYF. CDR3 nucleotides: TGTGCCAGCAGCTTATCGGGGACTAGCGGGGGTCAAAAGACCCAGTACTTC.

J is TRBJ1-2 and V is TRBV3-1; no reliable D call. Germline V lookup: CDR1 LGHDT, CDR2 YNNKEL (reference sequence). V lost 4 bases and J lost 5, with 11 bases in between. The CDR3 extends over 13 amino acids. CDR3 bases: TGTGCCAGCAGCCCCGGTTACAGTTATGGCTACACCTTC. Its translation: CASSPGYSYGYTF.

A few counts support this clonotype. The junction departs from the called germline gene at one end, perhaps through a read error. V is TRBV7-7 and J is TRBJ2-5; TRBD1 aligns across 9 bases. This CDR3 region has 14 residues. CDR1 and CDR2 from the germline V gene are SSHAT and FNYEAQ (reference sequence). Here the CDR3 reads CASSLGQGSETQYF. DNA of the CDR3: TGTGCTAGCAGCTTGGGACAGGGATCTGAGACCCAGTACTTC.

This clonotype was detected only a few times. The chain recombines TRBV7-8 with TRBJ2-7, with a tentative D call TRBD2 (6 bases). The CDR3 contains 14 residues. Between the trimmed V and J ends, which lost 6 bases and 2 bases, there was a span of 14 bases. The V gene's germline CDR1 is SGHVS and CDR2 FQNEAQ. CDR3 in amino acids: CASSTPTGAYEQYF. DNA for the CDR3: TGTGCCAGCAGTACTCCGACGGGGGCCTACGAGCAGTACTTC.

This sequence joins TRBV6-1 and TRBJ2-5, with 9 bases aligning to TRBD2. CDR3 length: 14 amino acids. Germline assignment: CDR1 MNHNS and CDR2 SASEGT. V lost 6 bases, J lost 5 bases, and 7 bases stayed unmatched. The CDR3 sequence: CASRAGGPVETQYF. The DNA for the CDR3 is TGTGCCAGCAGGGCGGGAGGGCCCGTGGAGACCCAGTACTTC.

This chain links TRBV30 with TRBJ2-1, with 8 bases that match TRBD2. The V gene's germline CDR1 is GTSNPN and CDR2 SVGIG (reference sequence). The CDR3 loop spans 16 amino acids. With 4 bases clipped from V and 8 bases from J, the junction kept 16 bases outside the gene matches. CDR3 region: CAWTDSLAGGVYEQFF. The DNA of the CDR3 is TGTGCCTGGACCGACTCGTTGGCGGGAGGTGTGTATGAGCAGTTCTTC.

This clonotype showed up just a few times. This chain links TRBV10-2 with TRBJ2-2, with 11 bases fitting TRBD1. Germline CDR1 is WSHSY and CDR2 is SAAADI. This CDR3 is 14 amino acids long. With 6 bases clipped from V and 8 bases from J, the junction kept 5 bases outside the gene matches. The DNA of the CDR3 is TGCGCCAGCAGGGGACAGGGGGGAGAGGGGGAGCTGTTTTTT. This sequence encodes CASRGQGGEGELFF.

This clonotype has a count of ten or more. The V gene is TRBV11-1, the J gene TRBJ2-3; perhaps D is TRBD1 or TRBD2 (6 bases each). Looked up from germline, CDR1 is SGHAT and CDR2 is FQDESV (reference sequence). This CDR3 region has 16 residues. Trimming shortened V by 3 bases and J by 2 bases, and 15 bases separated the two germline ends. In DNA, the CDR3 is TGTGCCAGCAGCTTTAATCCTAGGGGGGCCACAGATACGCAGTATTTT. As protein: CASSFNPRGATDTQYF.

This clonotype has at least ten counts. The chain couples TRBV27 to TRBJ1-6, with 11 bases that match TRBD1. Looked up from germline, CDR1 is MNHEY and CDR2 is SMNVEV (reference sequence). The CDR3 runs 17 residues. V shed 5 bases, J shed 5 bases, and the junction held 8 bases outside the gene matches. Here the CDR3 reads CASSHADRGRNNSPLHF. The CDR3 DNA sequence: TGTGCCAGCAGTCATGCGGACAGGGGGCGGAATAATTCACCCCTCCACTTT.

This clonotype came up many times. This rearrangement joins TRBV5-1 to TRBJ2-2; 14 bases match TRBD2. V trimming: 4 bases; J trimming: 4 bases; junction bases outside the gene matches: 6. Germline assignment: CDR1 SGHRS and CDR2 YFSETQ. This CDR3 has 17 residues. CDR3 coding DNA: TGCGCCAGCAGCACGGGACTAGCGGGAGCTCGCACCGGGGAGCTGTTTTTT. Translated, it gives CASSTGLAGARTGELFF.

This clonotype was observed a handful of times. The chain uses TRBV9 and TRBJ2-1; maybe TRBD2 (7 bases). Germline V gene sequence: CDR1 SGDLS, CDR2 YYNGEE. The CDR3 is 15 residues long. Trimming left V 2 bases short and J 4 bases short, with 13 bases between. The CDR3 DNA is TGTGCCAGCAGCGTGGCGGGGGCTATATACAATGAGCAGTTCTTC. Translating it yields CASSVAGAIYNEQFF.

This clonotype was seen at least ten times. The CDR3: CASSSGQGAVRTEAFF. The CDR3 DNA reads TGTGCCAGCAGCTCCGGACAGGGGGCAGTTAGGACTGAAGCTTTCTTT. The V call is TRBV6-1, the J call TRBJ1-1, with 11 bases that match TRBD1. The junction had 11 bases not matched to a gene; V was cut back by 6 bases and J by 5 bases. This CDR3 contains 16 residues. The germline gives CDR1 MNHNS, CDR2 SASEGT.

The chain links TRBV6-5 to TRBJ1-6; a possible D gene is TRBD1 (5 bases). Germline V gene lookup returns CDR1 MNHEY and CDR2 SVGAGI. CDR3 length equals 15 residues. V was trimmed by 0 bases and J by 6 bases, leaving 9 bases between them. The CDR3 is CASSYSGGFNSPLHF. The CDR3 DNA reads as TGTGCCAGCAGTTACTCCGGGGGGTTTAATTCACCCCTCCACTTT.

The chain employs TRBV10-3 and TRBJ1-6; D is possibly TRBD1 (5 bases). Deletions cut 5 bases from V and 8 bases from J, with 10 bases between. CDR1 is ENHRY, CDR2 SYGVKD, per germline. The CDR3 totals 13 residues. CDR3 nucleotide sequence: TGTGCCATCAGTCGACAGAAAGATTCACCCCTCCACTTT. Translated: CAISRQKDSPLHF.

V usage is TRBV6-2 or TRBV6-3 and J usage is TRBJ2-1, with no clear D. In germline, CDR1 is MNHEY, CDR2 SVGEGT. Trimming stripped 2 bases from V and 0 bases from J, with 11 bases between. The CDR3 runs 16 residues. CDR3 nucleotide sequence: TGTGCCAGCAGTTACCGAAGCCCGAGCTCCTACAATGAGCAGTTCTTC. It is translated as CASSYRSPSSYNEQFF.

This clonotype was recorded a few times. The chain employs TRBV20-1 and TRBJ2-7, with TRBD2 identical over 11 bases. The junction had 3 bases not matched to a gene; V was cut back by 2 bases and J by 0 bases. There are 15 residues in the CDR3. Germline values: CDR1 DFQATT, CDR2 SNEGSKA (reference sequence). CDR3 bases: TGCAGTGCTAGATCCGGGACTAGCGGCTCCTACGAGCAGTACTTC. Amino acid sequence: CSARSGTSGSYEQYF.

Remarks on this clonotype: One end of the junction fails to match germline, which may point to a read error. The chain links TRBV5-1 to TRBJ1-1, with D hard to call. The CDR3 runs 15 residues. Germline CDR1 reads SGHRS; CDR2 reads YFSETQ. CDR3 protein: CASSFTELMNTEAFF. In nucleotides, the CDR3 is TGTGCCAGCAGCTTCACAGAACTCATGAACACTGAAGCTTTCTTT.

This clonotype was seen more than once but under ten times. The chain carries TRBV6-1 and TRBJ1-1, with TRBD1 as a possible D gene (6 bases). Germline V gene sequence: CDR1 MNHNS, CDR2 SASEGT. V was trimmed by 4 bases and J by 0 bases, leaving 12 bases between them. This CDR3 is 15 amino acids long. The CDR3 here is CASSGTGQVNTEAFF. The DNA of the CDR3 is TGTGCCAGCAGTGGTACAGGGCAGGTGAACACTGAAGCTTTCTTT.

The genes are TRBV10-3 and TRBJ2-1, with D tentatively TRBD1 (6 bases). The CDR3 loop spans 11 amino acids. In germline, CDR1 is ENHRY, CDR2 SYGVKD. Trimming stripped 5 bases from V and 12 bases from J, with 11 bases between. CDR3 sequence reads: CAISSGRGQFF. The CDR3 region has the DNA TGTGCCATCAGTTCAGGCAGGGGGCAGTTCTTC.

Written as DNA, the CDR3 is TGTGCCAGCACCTTAACAAGAGGAGGCTACACCTTC. It is translated as CASTLTRGGYTF. This chain links TRBV12-3 or TRBV12-4 with TRBJ1-2; D is uncertain. Trimming left V 7 bases short and J 8 bases short, with 14 bases between. The CDR3 loop spans 12 amino acids.

V gene TRBV2 combines with J gene TRBJ2-7; 10 bases match TRBD1. This CDR3 is 15 amino acids long. The V gene end was trimmed by 7 bases and the J gene end by 4 bases; junction bases not matched to a gene: 10. The germline V gene has CDR1 SNHLY and CDR2 FYNNEI. CDR3 protein: CASIPLTGGEYEQYF. The CDR3 DNA reads as TGTGCCAGCATACCTTTGACAGGGGGCGAGTACGAGCAGTACTTC.

This clonotype has ten or more counts. The chain joins TRBV11-2 to TRBJ2-1; 12 positions match TRBD2. Per the germline V gene, CDR1 is SGHAT and CDR2 is FQNNGV. The trim removed 2 bases at V and 10 bases at J, leaving 6 bases unmatched. This CDR3 spans 15 amino acids. CDR3 bases: TGTGCCAGCAGCTTACTAGCGGGAGGGCCGGAGGAGCAGTTCTTC. Protein sequence: CASSLLAGGPEEQFF.

This clonotype was seen more than once but under ten times. The chain recombines TRBV20-1 with TRBJ2-3; TRBD2 matches at 9 bases. The CDR3 is 16 residues long. Germline V gives CDR1 DFQATT, CDR2 SNEGSKA (reference sequence). V trimming: 5 bases; J trimming: 0 bases; junction bases outside the gene matches: 9. CDR3 loop: CSAPRPLAGSTDTQYF. The CDR3, as DNA: TGCAGTGCTCCGAGACCTCTAGCGGGGAGCACAGATACGCAGTATTTT.

This clonotype showed up just a few times. CDR3 loop: CASTPREKLFF. The CDR3 DNA is TGTGCCAGCACCCCCCGGGAAAAACTGTTTTTT. The chain joins TRBV7-3 to TRBJ1-4; D is uncertain. The V and J ends lost 7 bases and 8 bases respectively, with 8 bases between them. The CDR3 totals 11 residues. Germline loops: CDR1 SGHTA, CDR2 FQGTGA.